The rows below give T cell receptor beta chains drawn from one sample of a study of T cell repertoires in cytomegalovirus infection. Using its own MiXCR run on the reads, TCRdb lists one record per CDR3 protein. Found here are about 320,000 distinct CDR3 sequences, 9.5% of them singletons; the top ten hold 3.5% to 4.5%. Sequencing input: PBMCs. These receptors came from a human donor in good health (CMV status not recorded). Some clones in this sample may be carry-over from other donors' samples. CDR3s include the opening cysteine and the closing phenylalanine or tryptophan. D genes are given only for firm matches. Rows may omit the clone size; those that give it use once, few, many or a size class.

TGTGCCACCAGCGTCGACAGGAACACCGGGGAGCTGTTTTTT,CATSVDRNTGELFF,14,TRBV15,TRBJ2-2,few,-
TGTGCCAGCAGCCCTACAGGGGTGTCATTTGTCTACACCTTC,CASSPTGVSFVYTF,14,TRBV5-4,TRBJ1-2,few,TRBD1
TGTGCCAGTAGCAGCGTGCGGCATTCTGGAAACACCATATATTTT,CASSSVRHSGNTIYF,15,TRBV19,TRBJ1-3,few,-
TGTGCCAGCAGTTACTCGGCGGCAACTAATGAAAAACTGTTTTTT,CASSYSAATNEKLFF,15,TRBV6-6,TRBJ1-4,many,-
TGTGCCACCACATCCCCGGGACATAATGCAACTAATGAAAAACTGTTTTTT,CATTSPGHNATNEKLFF,17,TRBV6-8,TRBJ1-4,-,-
TGTGCCAGCAAAATCCGGGATCTTACCATCAATGAGCAGTTCTTC,CASKIRDLTINEQFF,15,TRBV6-2/TRBV6-3,TRBJ2-1,many,-
TGTGCCAGCAGCGTTGGGGGTTCGATCAATGAGCAGTTCTTC,CASSVGGSINEQFF,14,TRBV9,TRBJ2-1,many,-
TGTGCCAGCAGCTTATTGAGGACTGGCACCGGGGAGCTGTTTTTT,CASSLLRTGTGELFF,15,TRBV7-2,TRBJ2-2,few,-
TGTGCCAGCAGTTTAGATGTAAGGGTCGGGACAGGGGACACTGAAGCTTTCTTT,CASSLDVRVGTGDTEAFF,18,TRBV28,TRBJ1-1,-,TRBD1
TGTGCCAGCAGTGAAGGATCGGCGGGGCGGGAGCAGTACTTC,CASSEGSAGREQYF,14,TRBV2,TRBJ2-7,-,-
TGTGCCAGCAGAAACGGGACTAGCGGGAGTCGTGAGCAGTTCTTC,CASRNGTSGSREQFF,15,TRBV6-8,TRBJ2-1,-,TRBD2
TGTGCCAGCACCACCCGGGGGCAGAAACAAGAGACCCAGTACTTC,CASTTRGQKQETQYF,15,TRBV6-2/TRBV6-3,TRBJ2-5,many,-
TGTGCCAGCAGCTTGTTAGGGACCCAGAATCAGCCCCAGCATTTT,CASSLLGTQNQPQHF,15,TRBV5-6,TRBJ1-5,-,-
TGCAGTGCTAGAGCGCGGTATACTAGCACAGATACGCAGTATTTT,CSARARYTSTDTQYF,15,TRBV20-1,TRBJ2-3,-,-
TGCAGTGCTAGAGATTCGACGGGGACCGCTAACTATGGCTACACCTTC,CSARDSTGTANYGYTF,16,TRBV20-1,TRBJ1-2,many,-
TGCAGTGCAAGCAGGGGTATCAGGGAGACCCAGTACTTC,CSASRGIRETQYF,13,TRBV20-1,TRBJ2-5,-,-
TGTGCCAGCAGCTCCCAACAGGGACTCATTGAAAAACTGTTTTTT,CASSSQQGLIEKLFF,15,TRBV7-2,TRBJ1-4,-,-
TGCAGTGCTAGAGATGATGGCCACTACAATGAGCAGTTCTTC,CSARDDGHYNEQFF,14,TRBV20-1,TRBJ2-1,-,-
TGTGCCAGCAGCTTATCCGGGAGGATTGAGACCCAGTACTTC,CASSLSGRIETQYF,14,TRBV7-2,TRBJ2-5,many,TRBD2
TGTGCCAGCAGCCCATACACAGGGGACACCGGGGAGCTGTTTTTT,CASSPYTGDTGELFF,15,TRBV7-7,TRBJ2-2,few,TRBD1
TGTGCCAGTAGTATAGCGTTGTACAATGAGCAGTTCTTC,CASSIALYNEQFF,13,TRBV19,TRBJ2-1,many,-
TGTGCCAGCAGCTCGGGACAGGGGGTTTGGGAGACCCAGTACTTC,CASSSGQGVWETQYF,15,TRBV7-7,TRBJ2-5,few,TRBD1
TGTGCCAGCAGTTTAAAAGCTAGCGGGGAATACGAGCAGTACTTC,CASSLKASGEYEQYF,15,TRBV28,TRBJ2-7,many,TRBD2
TGTGCCAGCAGCTACTACGGGGTAAGCTCCTACAATGAGCAGTTCTTC,CASSYYGVSSYNEQFF,16,TRBV6-2/TRBV6-3,TRBJ2-1,-,-
TGTGCCAGCAGCTCGGACAGTCATCAGCCCCAGCATTTT,CASSSDSHQPQHF,13,TRBV7-3,TRBJ1-5,many,-
TGTGCCACCAGTGATTTAGACAGGGGTTCAGATACGCAGTATTTT,CATSDLDRGSDTQYF,15,TRBV24-1,TRBJ2-3,-,TRBD1
TGTGCCAGCAGCTTAGAGATTGGACGGCGCTCCTACGAGCAGTACTTC,CASSLEIGRRSYEQYF,16,TRBV11-1,TRBJ2-7,few,-
TGTGCCAGCAGCTTGTTAGGGGCCTCCTACGAGCAGTACTTC,CASSLLGASYEQYF,14,TRBV7-9,TRBJ2-7,few,-
TGTGCCAGCAGCCTATCGGACAGGGAATCCTATGGCTACACCTTC,CASSLSDRESYGYTF,15,TRBV3-1,TRBJ1-2,-,TRBD1
TGTGCCAGCAGCACGGCTACCGGGACAGCAGGTTCACCCCTCCACTTT,CASSTATGTAGSPLHF,16,TRBV7-2,TRBJ1-6,many,TRBD1
TGTGCCAGCAGCGTCCGGGACAGAAGCTACGAGCAGTACTTC,CASSVRDRSYEQYF,14,TRBV9,TRBJ2-7,many,TRBD1
TGTGCCAGCAGCTCATATCGTGGGGCCTACGAGCAGTACTTC,CASSSYRGAYEQYF,14,TRBV14,TRBJ2-7,-,-
TGTGCCAGCAGCCAAGGACGTGGTTATGTGACCTACGAGCAGTACTTC,CASSQGRGYVTYEQYF,16,TRBV4-2,TRBJ2-7,-,-
TGTGCCAGCAGTGAATGGGCAAACCTTAACACCGGGGAGCTGTTTTTT,CASSEWANLNTGELFF,16,TRBV6-1,TRBJ2-2,few,-
TGTGCCAGCAGGACGACCGGGACAGGGATCTACGAGCAGTACTTC,CASRTTGTGIYEQYF,15,TRBV7-2,TRBJ2-7,many,TRBD1
TGTGCCAGCAGTGGATTAAAGAGTAGGAGGGATGAAAAACTGTTTTTT,CASSGLKSRRDEKLFF,16,TRBV6-5,TRBJ1-4,many,-
TGTGCCATCAGAGCAGACAAGGGCAATCAGCCCCAGCATTTT,CAIRADKGNQPQHF,14,TRBV10-3,TRBJ1-5,-,-
TGTGCCTGGAGCCGAGGGCCGAACACCGGGGAGCTGTTTTTT,CAWSRGPNTGELFF,14,TRBV30,TRBJ2-2,-,-
TGTGCCAGCAGCTTAGCCCCTGACCCTAACTATGGCTACACCTTC,CASSLAPDPNYGYTF,15,TRBV7-2,TRBJ1-2,many,-
TGTGCCTGGAGTTTCTGGGGGCAGACTGAAGCTTTCTTT,CAWSFWGQTEAFF,13,TRBV30,TRBJ1-1,few,-
TGTGCCAGCAGCCTCCGGGCCACAGGGGGCCATGAGCAGTTCTTC,CASSLRATGGHEQFF,15,TRBV7-6,TRBJ2-1,few,TRBD1
TGTGCCAGCAGTTTAGCGCGTGGTGAAAAACTGTTTTTT,CASSLARGEKLFF,13,TRBV12-3/TRBV12-4,TRBJ1-4,many,-
TGTGCCAGCAGCTCCCTCTCCTCTGGAAACACCATATATTTT,CASSSLSSGNTIYF,14,TRBV7-9,TRBJ1-3,-,-
TGTGCCAGCAGGGAGGGGGGGTTCTCTGGGGCCAACGTCCTGACTTTC,CASREGGFSGANVLTF,16,TRBV7-2,TRBJ2-6,many,-
TGTGCCAGCAGCCCCCGGACTCCTCCTTACGAGCAGTACTTC,CASSPRTPPYEQYF,14,TRBV7-2,TRBJ2-7,many,-